The rows below give T cell receptor beta chains drawn from one sample of a study of OX40 agonist ivuxolimab in advanced cancers. Using immunoSEQ multiplex PCR, the repertoire was profiled, and TCRdb retains in-frame clones only, with some absent. This table has 40,000 or so clones, roughly 82% appearing once. This specimen was CD4+ or CD8+ T cells sorted from blood, taken in a trial of the OX40 agonist ivuxolimab. All receptors derive from an adult with an advanced solid tumor such as melanoma, head and neck, liver or kidney cancer. The CDR3 runs from the conserved cysteine through the conserved F or W. The D gene is left open where the match is weak. Rows may omit the clone size; those that give it use once, few, many or a size class.

d_gene,v_gene,abundance,j_gene,CDR3nt,CDR3aa
.,TRBV28,.,TRBJ2-1,TGTGCCAGCAGTTTCCTCCCCCGAGCGAAGCTTATTTTGGAACAGTTCTTC,CASSFLPRAKLILEQFF
TRBD1,TRBV28,few,TRBJ1-5,TGTGCCAGCCAAGGGACAGTCGCCAATCAGCCCCAGCATTTT,CASQGTVANQPQHF
.,TRBV6-1,.,TRBJ2-6,TGTGCCAGCAGTGACCTAGGGCTGGTCGCCAACGTCCTGACTTTC,CASSDLGLVANVLTF
.,TRBV30,.,TRBJ2-5,TGTGCCTGGGCCAGCGGTCAAGAGACCCAGTACTTC,CAWASGQETQYF
.,TRBV11-2,.,TRBJ2-3,TGTGCCAGCAGCTTGTACCTTGTCACAGATACGCAGTATTTT,CASSLYLVTDTQYF
TRBD1,TRBV5-1,.,TRBJ2-7,TGCGCCAGCAGCACCCCCCGGACAGGGGACTACGAGCAGTACTTC,CASSTPRTGDYEQYF
.,TRBV2,.,TRBJ1-3,TGTGCCAGCATCAGGAACTCTGGAAACACCATATATTTT,CASIRNSGNTIYF
.,TRBV7-5,.,TRBJ2-7,TGTGCCAGAAGCCCCGGGGGATCCTACGAGCAGTACTTC,CARSPGGSYEQYF
TRBD1,TRBV19,.,TRBJ2-2,TGTGCCAGTAGTTCGGGACAGGTTAACACCGGGGAGCTGTTTTTT,CASSSGQVNTGELFF
.,TRBV5-1,.,TRBJ1-1,TGCGCCAGCAGCTTGGCCTCAATGAACACTGAAGCTTTCTTT,CASSLASMNTEAFF
.,TRBV18,.,TRBJ1-2,TGTGCCAGCTCACCAAGAGGAGCAGGTCTTTTCCTAAGGGATGGCTACACCTTC,CASSPRGAGLFLRDGYTF
.,TRBV6-1,.,TRBJ1-3,TGTGCCAGCAGTGAAAGTCGGCAGGTTTCTGGAAACACCATATATTTT,CASSESRQVSGNTIYF
.,TRBV6-1,.,TRBJ2-3,TGTGCCGTCGAGCAGGGACCTAAGGCGCAGTATTTT,CAVEQGPKAQYF
TRBD2,TRBV28,.,TRBJ2-3,TGTGCCAGCAGTTTCCCCCTCGCGGGAGAGCCAGATACGCAGTATTTT,CASSFPLAGEPDTQYF
.,TRBV7-8,.,TRBJ2-1,TGTGCCAGCAGCTTAGCGCTGAATGACAATGAGCAGTTCTTC,CASSLALNDNEQFF
.,TRBV11-2,.,TRBJ2-1,TGTGCCAGCAGCTTCCTCAATGAGCAGTTCTTC,CASSFLNEQFF
TRBD2,TRBV19,.,TRBJ2-1,TGTGCCAGTAGACTCGTAGCGGGGGGGCCAAATAATGAGCAGTTCTTC,CASRLVAGGPNNEQFF
.,TRBV4-2,.,TRBJ1-2,TGTGCCAGCAGCCAATTCCCTCCGGGCCCCGAAGGGGGCTACACCTTC,CASSQFPPGPEGGYTF
.,TRBV5-8,once,TRBJ1-1,TGTGCCAGCAGCTTGAAATTCGGGCAAAGAGGCACTGAAGCTTTCTTT,CASSLKFGQRGTEAFF
TRBD1,TRBV6-5,.,TRBJ1-6,TGTGCCAGCAGTTACCTGACCGGGACAGGGAATTCACCCCTCCACTTT,CASSYLTGTGNSPLHF
TRBD2,TRBV19,.,TRBJ2-1,TGTGCCACGCGACCGGGACTAGTGGGGCTCAGCTCCTACAATGAGCAGTTCTTC,CATRPGLVGLSSYNEQFF
TRBD1,TRBV2,.,TRBJ2-7,TGTGCCAGCAGCCGGGACAGGGCGGGAGAGCAGTACTTC,CASSRDRAGEQYF
TRBD2,TRBV2,.,TRBJ2-1,TGTGCCAGCAGTGAAACTGGGGAGGGAGAGCAGTTCTTC,CASSETGEGEQFF
.,TRBV28,.,TRBJ2-3,TGTGCCAGCCAGGTAGGCACAGATACGCAGTATTTT,CASQVGTDTQYF
.,TRBV6-6,few,TRBJ1-5,TGTGCCAGCAGTCAGTATAGCAATCAGCCCCAGCATTTT,CASSQYSNQPQHF
.,TRBV9,.,TRBJ2-5,TGTGCCAGCAGCGTAGGTGGGGGGCCCTTAGAGACCCAGTACTTC,CASSVGGGPLETQYF
.,TRBV28,.,TRBJ2-2,TGTGCCACTCCGGCGCGGAACGCGAACACCGGGGAGCTGTTTTTT,CATPARNANTGELFF
.,TRBV27,.,TRBJ1-1,TGTGCCAGCAGTTTAACAGCTATGAACACTGAAGCTTTCTTT,CASSLTAMNTEAFF
TRBD2,TRBV28,.,TRBJ2-1,TGTGCCAGCAGTTTAGGGGTCTGGGACTATTACAATGAGCAGTTCTTC,CASSLGVWDYYNEQFF
.,TRBV28,.,TRBJ1-3,TGTGCCGCAAACCGGGACCTCTCTGGAAACACCATATATTTT,CAANRDLSGNTIYF
.,TRBV7-7,.,TRBJ2-5,TGTGCTAGCAGCTTAGCGTCACGAGCGTGGGAGACCCAGTACTTC,CASSLASRAWETQYF
.,TRBV19,.,TRBJ1-2,TGTGCCAGTAGTACAGACCCGGATGGCTACACCTTC,CASSTDPDGYTF
TRBD2,TRBV5-4,.,TRBJ2-1,TGTGCCAGCAGCTTGGCTCCGGGAGGTATTTATGAGCAGTTCTTC,CASSLAPGGIYEQFF
.,TRBV2,.,TRBJ2-5,TGTGCCAGCAGACAGGTAGAGACCCAGTACTTC,CASRQVETQYF
TRBD1,TRBV2,.,TRBJ1-4,TGTGCCACCAACCGGGACAGGAGAAATGAAAAACTGTTTTTT,CATNRDRRNEKLFF
.,TRBV5-6,.,TRBJ1-2,TGTGCCAGCAGCCCCGCAGGGGTCTATGGCTACACCTTC,CASSPAGVYGYTF
.,TRBV7-9,once,TRBJ2-6,TGTGCCAGCAGCTTAGCGGCCAGGACCTACTCTGGGGCCAACGTCCTGACTTTC,CASSLAARTYSGANVLTF
TRBD1,TRBV18,.,TRBJ1-5,TGTGCCAGCTCTCCTGAGACAGGGCGAGATCAGCCCCAGCATTTT,CASSPETGRDQPQHF
TRBD2,TRBV15,.,TRBJ2-1,TGTGCCACCAGCACGGGACTAGCGGGGGGGTGGCAGTTCTTC,CATSTGLAGGWQFF
.,TRBV2,.,TRBJ2-7,TGTGCCAGCTTATGGGACTTGTCGGCCTACGAGCAGTACTTC,CASLWDLSAYEQYF
.,TRBV30,.,TRBJ2-7,TGTGCCTGGATACCAGGGATGTACGAGCAGTACTTC,CAWIPGMYEQYF
TRBD2,TRBV18,.,TRBJ2-5,TGTGCCAGCTCACCAACAGCGGGAGGGCAAGAGACCCAGTACTTC,CASSPTAGGQETQYF
.,TRBV4-1,.,TRBJ2-5,TGCGCCAGCAGCCGGGCGGGGGCCCAAGAGACCCAGTACTTC,CASSRAGAQETQYF
.,TRBV7-8,.,TRBJ1-6,TGTGCCAGCGGACATGTTAATTCACCCCTCCACTTT,CASGHVNSPLHF
TRBD2,TRBV6-1,.,TRBJ2-7,TGTGCCAGCAACCAAGTGGGGCGGGAGTTCCGCTTC,CASNQVGREFRF
TRBD1,TRBV5-6,.,TRBJ1-2,TGTGCCAGCAGCTTGGCGGGACAGTCAAACTATGGCTACACCTTC,CASSLAGQSNYGYTF
.,TRBV19,.,TRBJ2-6,TGTGCCAGTAGTTCCCGGAGCTCTGGGGCCAACGTCCTGACTTTC,CASSSRSSGANVLTF
.,TRBV28,few,TRBJ1-1,TGTGCCAGCAGTAACCGTTGGGAAGCTTTCTTT,CASSNRWEAFF
TRBD1,TRBV7-9,.,TRBJ1-6,TGTGCCAGCAGCTATCGAGGACAGGGAGTTCGATCACCCCTCCACTTT,CASSYRGQGVRSPLHF
TRBD1,TRBV30,.,TRBJ1-6,TGTGCCTGCTCGGACAGGGTGGATAATTCACCCCTCCACTTT,CACSDRVDNSPLHF
.,TRBV6-4,.,TRBJ2-1,TGTGCCAGCAGTGACCAGCGTTCCCCCCCCTATGGGCAGTTCTTC,CASSDQRSPPYGQFF
.,TRBV5-1,.,TRBJ2-7,TGCGCCAGCAGCTTGGCCCTTTCGGCCAATGAGGCCCCGAACGAGCAGTACTTC,CASSLALSANEAPNEQYF